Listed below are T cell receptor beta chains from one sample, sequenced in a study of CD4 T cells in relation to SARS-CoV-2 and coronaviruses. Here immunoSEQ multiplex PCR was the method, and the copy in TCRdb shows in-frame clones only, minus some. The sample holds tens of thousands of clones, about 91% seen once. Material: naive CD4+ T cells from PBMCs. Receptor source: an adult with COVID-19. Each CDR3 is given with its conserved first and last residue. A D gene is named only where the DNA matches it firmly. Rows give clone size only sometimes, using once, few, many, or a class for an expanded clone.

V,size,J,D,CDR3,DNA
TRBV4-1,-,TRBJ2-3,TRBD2,CASSQDKASGHPNTDTQYF,TGCGCCAGCAGCCAAGATAAAGCTAGCGGCCACCCTAATACAGATACGCAGTATTTT
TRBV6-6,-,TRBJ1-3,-,CASSYSFEYSGNTIYF,TGTGCCAGCAGTTACTCCTTCGAATACTCTGGAAACACCATATATTTT
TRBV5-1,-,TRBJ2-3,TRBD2,CASSLSIGTSGMGDTQYF,TGCGCCAGCAGCTTGAGTATTGGGACTAGCGGGATGGGAGATACGCAGTATTTT
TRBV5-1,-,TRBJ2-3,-,CASSLTIPPTDTQYF,TGCGCCAGCAGCTTGACAATCCCACCCACAGATACGCAGTATTTT
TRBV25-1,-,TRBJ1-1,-,CASSEYRGTEAFF,TGTGCCAGCAGTGAATATCGGGGAACTGAAGCTTTCTTT
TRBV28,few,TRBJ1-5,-,CASSLVNRNQPQHF,TGTGCCAGCAGTTTAGTGAACCGGAATCAGCCCCAGCATTTT
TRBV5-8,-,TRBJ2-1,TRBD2,CASSLEGLADNEQFF,TGTGCCAGCAGCTTGGAGGGACTAGCGGACAATGAGCAGTTCTTC
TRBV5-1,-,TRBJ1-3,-,CASSRQAGNTIYF,TGCGCCAGCAGTAGACAGGCTGGAAACACCATATATTTT
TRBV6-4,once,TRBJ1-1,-,CASSDRDGDTEAFF,TGTGCCAGCAGTGACAGGGACGGGGACACTGAAGCTTTCTTT
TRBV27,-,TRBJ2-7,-,CASSLIGMGYEQYF,TGTGCCAGCAGTCTAATCGGGATGGGTTACGAGCAGTACTTC
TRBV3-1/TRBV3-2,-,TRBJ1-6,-,CASSQTGPAGALHF,TGTGCCAGCAGCCAGACAGGACCGGCGGGGGCCCTCCACTTT
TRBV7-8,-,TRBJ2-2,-,CASSPKRRSRGGDTGELFF,TGTGCCAGCAGCCCTAAGCGCCGGTCTCGAGGGGGGGACACCGGGGAGCTGTTTTTT
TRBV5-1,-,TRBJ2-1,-,CASSPTESSYNEQFF,TGCGCCAGCAGCCCCACGGAGAGCTCCTACAATGAGCAGTTCTTC
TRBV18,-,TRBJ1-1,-,CASSPYYQGTGGNTEAFF,TGTGCCAGCTCACCATATTATCAGGGAACGGGAGGGAACACTGAAGCTTTCTTT
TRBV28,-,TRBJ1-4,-,CASSAWGDNEKLFF,TGTGCCAGCAGCGCCTGGGGCGACAATGAAAAACTGTTTTTT
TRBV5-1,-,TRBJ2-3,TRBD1,CASSADRGGVDTQYF,TGCGCCAGCAGCGCGGACAGGGGAGGAGTGGATACGCAGTATTTT
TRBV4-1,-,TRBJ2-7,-,CASSHSIGGYEQYF,TGCGCCAGCAGCCATTCAATTGGGGGCTACGAGCAGTACTTC
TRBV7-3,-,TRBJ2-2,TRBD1,CASSPGTGHTGELFF,TGTGCCAGCAGCCCAGGGACAGGGCACACCGGGGAGCTGTTTTTT
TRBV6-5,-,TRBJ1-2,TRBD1,CASSYVVGGANGYTF,TGTGCCAGCAGTTACGTCGTAGGGGGCGCTAATGGCTACACCTTC
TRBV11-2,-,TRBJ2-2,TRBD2,CASSRTSGSGTGELFF,TGTGCCAGCAGCCGGACTAGCGGGAGTGGTACCGGGGAGCTGTTTTTT
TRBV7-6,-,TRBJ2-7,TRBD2,CASSSDLAGDAYEQYF,TGTGCCAGCAGCAGCGACCTAGCGGGAGACGCATACGAGCAGTACTTC
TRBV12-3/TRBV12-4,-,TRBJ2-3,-,CASSFEGLDTQYF,TGTGCCAGCAGTTTTGAAGGGTTAGATACGCAGTATTTT
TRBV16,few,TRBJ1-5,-,CASSQSWGSVQPQHF,TGTGCCAGCAGCCAATCGTGGGGGTCCGTTCAGCCCCAGCATTTT
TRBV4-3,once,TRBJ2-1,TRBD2,CASSQDSLLGTSGGKNEQFF,TGCGCCAGCAGCCAAGATTCGCTCTTAGGAACTAGCGGGGGCAAAAATGAGCAGTTCTTC
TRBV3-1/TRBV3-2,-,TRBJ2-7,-,CASSQAVGYEQYF,TGTGCCAGCAGCCAAGCCGTGGGATACGAGCAGTACTTC
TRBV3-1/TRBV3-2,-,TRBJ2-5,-,CASSQAETQYF,TGTGCCAGCAGCCAAGCAGAGACCCAGTACTTC
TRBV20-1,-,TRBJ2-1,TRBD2,CSVGRGNEQFF,TGCAGTGTAGGGCGGGGGAATGAGCAGTTCTTC
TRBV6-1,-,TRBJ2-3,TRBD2,CASSARGGRGGDTQYF,TGTGCCAGCAGTGCCCGCGGCGGGAGGGGGGGGGATACGCAGTATTTT
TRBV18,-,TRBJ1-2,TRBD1,CASSPGQGHGYTF,TGTGCCAGCTCACCAGGACAGGGCCATGGCTACACCTTC
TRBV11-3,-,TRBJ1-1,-,CASSVVGGAFF,TGTGCCAGCAGCGTAGTCGGGGGAGCTTTCTTT
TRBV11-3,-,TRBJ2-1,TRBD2,CASSLGTSGRYNEQFF,TGTGCCAGCAGCTTAGGGACTAGCGGGCGTTACAATGAGCAGTTCTTC
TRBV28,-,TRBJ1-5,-,CASRTSRNQPQHF,TGTGCCAGCAGGACCTCGCGAAATCAGCCCCAGCATTTT
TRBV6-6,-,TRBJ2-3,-,CASSWRTSADTQYF,TGTGCCAGCAGTTGGCGGACCTCGGCAGATACGCAGTATTTT
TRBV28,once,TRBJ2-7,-,CASERSIWGASYEQYF,TGTGCCAGCGAAAGATCCATATGGGGGGCGTCCTACGAGCAGTACTTC
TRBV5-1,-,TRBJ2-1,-,CASSDQRVGSYNEQFF,TGCGCCAGCAGCGACCAGAGGGTGGGATCCTACAATGAGCAGTTCTTC
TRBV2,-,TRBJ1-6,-,CASSEETADINSPLHF,TGTGCCAGCAGTGAGGAGACAGCCGATATAAATTCACCCCTCCACTTT